Shown below are 10 T cell receptor beta chains from a single sample sequenced in a study of blood T cell repertoires in COVID-19. Libraries were prepared by immunoSEQ multiplex PCR; TCRdb keeps only in-frame clonotypes and omits some of them. The sample records almost 400,000 clones, around 87% being singletons. The sequenced material came from peripheral blood. The receptors derive from a woman between 55 and 75 years old with COVID-19, enrolled during active disease.

This clone was observed a handful of times. V is TRBV2 and J is TRBJ1-6; TRBD1 agrees at 8 bases. Trimming cost V 9 bases and J 6 bases; bases outside gene matches: 1. The CDR3 is 12 amino acids. Germline assignment: CDR1 SNHLY and CDR2 FYNNEI. In DNA form, the CDR3 reads TGTGCCAGTGACAGGGGTAATTCACCCCTCCACTTT. This codes for CASDRGNSPLHF. The whole variable domain, remainder taken from reference TRBV2 and TRBJ1-6, is EPEVTQTPSHQVTQMGQEVILRCVPISNHLYFYWYRQILGQKVEFLVSFYNNEISEKSEIFDDQFSVERPDGSNFTLKIRSTKLEDSAMYFCASDRGNSPLHFGNGTRLTVT.

The V call is TRBV5-4, the J call TRBJ1-5, with D perhaps TRBD1 (6 bases). This CDR3 comprises 13 residues. V was trimmed by 3 bases and J by 7 bases, leaving 11 bases between them. The V gene's germline CDR1 is SGHNT and CDR2 YYREEE (reference sequence). CDR3 amino acids: CASSSEGGQPQHF. CDR3 DNA: TGTGCCAGCAGCTCCGAGGGGGGGCAGCCCCAGCATTTT. The full variable domain, with the rest looked up from reference TRBV5-4 and TRBJ1-5, is ETGVTQSPTHLIKTRGQQVTLRCSSQSGHNTVSWYQQALGQGPQFIFQYYREEENGRGNFPPRFSGLQFPNYSSELNVNALELDDSALYLCASSSEGGQPQHFGDGTRLSIL.

The V call is TRBV5-1, the J call TRBJ2-1; 10 positions agree with TRBD2. Germline-derived CDR1 and CDR2 are SGHRS and YFSETQ. Trimming took 4 bases from V and 3 from J; bases not matched to a gene: 10. This CDR3 comprises 17 residues. In DNA form, the CDR3 reads TGCGCCAGCAGCATACTAGCGGGGACGCTCTTCTACAATGAGCAGTTCTTC. Protein sequence: CASSILAGTLFYNEQFF. Together with reference TRBV5-1 and TRBJ2-1, the CDR3 gives the full variable domain: KAGVTQTPRYLIKTRGQQVTLSCSPISGHRSVSWYQQTPGQGLQFLFEYFSETQRNKGNFPGRFSGRQFSNSRSEMNVSTLELGDSALYLCASSILAGTLFYNEQFFGPGTRLTVL.

The chain is built from TRBV28 and TRBJ2-1, with TRBD2 matching over 11 bases. CDR1 is MDHEN and CDR2 is SYDVKM in the germline V gene. The CDR3 extends over 16 amino acids. The ends lost 4 bases at V and 4 bases at J; junction bases unmatched: 6. The DNA for the CDR3 is TGTGCCAGCAGTTCCCTAGCGGGGGGTTTTTACAATGAGCAGTTCTTC. It codes for CASSSLAGGFYNEQFF.

The chain recombines TRBV7-6 with TRBJ2-7, with D possibly matching TRBD2 (5 bases). This CDR3 is 15 amino acids long. V lost 2 bases and J lost 1, with 12 bases in between. CDR1 is SGHVS and CDR2 is FNYEAQ in the germline V gene. Here the CDR3 reads CASSLYGVGSYEQYF. The DNA of the CDR3 is TGTGCCAGCAGCTTATACGGGGTGGGGTCCTACGAGCAGTACTTC.

Here the CDR3 DNA reads TGTGCCAGCAGCGAGGGCGGGGTACAAGAGACCCAGTACTTC. Protein product: CASSEGGVQETQYF. This chain uses TRBV2 with TRBJ2-5; TRBD2 is a possible D gene (6 bases). In germline, CDR1 is SNHLY, CDR2 FYNNEI. This CDR3 comprises 14 residues. V dropped 6 bases and J dropped 2 bases, with 13 bases sitting between them.

The chain uses TRBV19 and TRBJ2-5; no clear D gene. Looked up from germline, CDR1 is LNHDA and CDR2 is SQIVND (reference sequence). The CDR3 loop spans 15 amino acids. Between the trimmed V and J ends, which lost 3 bases and 0 bases, there was a span of 11 bases. CDR3 in amino acids: CASSMGRKYQETQYF. In DNA form, the CDR3 reads TGTGCCAGTAGTATGGGCAGGAAGTACCAAGAGACCCAGTACTTC.

The chain is built from TRBV9 and TRBJ1-1; a weak D match, TRBD1 (6 bases). Germline assignment: CDR1 SGDLS and CDR2 YYNGEE. There are 16 residues in the CDR3. With 2 bases removed from V and 3 bases from J, the gap between germline ends came to 17 bases. The CDR3 DNA reads TGTGCCAGCAGCGTCTTCCCCACAGGGTTGTACACTGAAGCTTTCTTT. Encoded protein: CASSVFPTGLYTEAFF. The full variable domain, in which reference TRBV9 and TRBJ1-1 provide the parts outside the CDR3, is DSGVTQTPKHLITATGQRVTLRCSPRSGDLSVYWYQQSLDQGLQFLIQYYNGEERAKGNILERFSAQQFPDLHSELNLSSLELGDSALYFCASSVFPTGLYTEAFFGQGTRLTVV.

This clone was observed a single time. The J gene is TRBJ1-2, the V gene TRBV19; tentative D call: TRBD1 (6 bases). The CDR3 sequence is 14 residues long. V gave up 5 bases and J gave up 4 bases, with 14 bases separating them. Per the germline V gene, CDR1 is LNHDA and CDR2 is SQIVND (reference sequence). CDR3 bases: TGTGCCAGTAGTTTCGGGGGGCCACCCTATGGCTACACCTTC. Protein product: CASSFGGPPYGYTF.

The J gene is TRBJ1-1, the V gene TRBV27; D possibly corresponds to TRBD1 (5 bases). The V gene's germline CDR1 is MNHEY and CDR2 SMNVEV (reference sequence). CDR3 length equals 12 residues. Trimming took off 5 bases at V and 8 bases at J, with 12 bases between the two ends. The CDR3 sequence: CASSAGFKEAFF. As DNA, the CDR3 is TGTGCCAGCAGTGCAGGGTTTAAAGAAGCTTTCTTT.